What follows describes a single T cell receptor beta chain. The Seattle site enrolled patients during active infection and followed them longitudinally. The entry originates in a study of blood T cell repertoires in COVID-19. Overall study context: There were acute and convalescent COVID-19 samples, and they came from the United States, Italy and Spain.

Profiling relied on immunoSEQ multiplex PCR, and the TCRdb table lists in-frame clones only, not all of them. The repertoire holds approximately 250,000 clones, with more than 75% as singletons. V was cut by 5 bases and J by 1 base, with 14 bases left in between. The CDR3 has 15 amino acids. The germline V gene encodes CDR1 MDHEN and CDR2 SYDVKM. This chain uses TRBV28 with TRBJ1-1; D not certain. Sequenced input: peripheral blood. The receptor was derived from an elderly woman with COVID-19, enrolled during active disease. The CDR3 loop reads CASSTQKRGNTEAFF. CDR3 sequence (DNA): TGTGCCAGCAGTACACAAAAGCGGGGGAACACTGAAGCTTTCTTT.